Below, 25 T cell receptor beta chains from the same sample are listed, as sequenced in a study of response to subunit inactivated influenza vaccine. One entry per CDR3 protein results from TCRdb running MiXCR on the RT-PCR reads. This sample has approximately 500,000 distinct CDR3 sequences, with roughly 25% found just once. These data were likewise used in another study, on T cells expressing NK-cell markers. That report notes: With UMIs, 5'RACE template switching was used to make TCR beta cDNA.

The sequences come from CD4+ T cells sorted from PBMCs, collected less than 13 days after vaccination. The receptors were sampled from a man aged 45 to 65 who received an inactivated influenza vaccine.

This clonotype was picked up many times. CDR3 amino acids: CASSLAGNSYEQYF. The CDR3 DNA is TGTGCCAGCAGCTTAGCGGGGAACTCCTACGAGCAGTACTTC. J is TRBJ2-7 and V is TRBV7-9; D remains ambiguous. CDR3 length: 14 amino acids. Germline assignment: CDR1 SEHNR and CDR2 FQNEAQ (reference sequence). V lost 0 bases and J 0 bases, leaving 6 bases between the germline ends.

V is TRBV7-2 and J is TRBJ2-1; 11 bases align to TRBD2. Germline V gene sequence: CDR1 SGHTA, CDR2 FQGNSA. J lost 4 bases, V lost 8 bases, and 1 base had no gene match. This CDR3 is 13 amino acids long. This chain's CDR3 is CASGTSGYNEQFF. The CDR3, as DNA: TGTGCCAGCGGGACTAGCGGATACAATGAGCAGTTCTTC.

The chain uses TRBV4-2 and TRBJ1-1, with D possibly matching TRBD1 (6 bases). The ends were cut back, 0 bases at V and 10 bases at J, with 15 bases in the middle. The germline V gene has CDR1 LGHNA and CDR2 YNFKEQ. This CDR3 spans 14 amino acids. CDR3 region: CASSQDRRGARAFF. In nucleotides, the CDR3 is TGTGCCAGCAGCCAAGACCGCAGGGGAGCAAGAGCTTTCTTT.

This clonotype was recorded a few times. This sequence joins TRBV25-1 and TRBJ1-5; 8 bases are a match to TRBD1. The CDR3 is 14 amino acids. The trim removed 6 bases at V and 3 bases at J, leaving 4 bases unmatched. The germline V gene encodes CDR1 MGHDK and CDR2 SYGVNS. The CDR3 sequence is CASRETGANQPQHF. The CDR3 DNA reads as TGTGCCAGCAGGGAGACAGGGGCCAATCAGCCCCAGCATTTT.

The chain couples TRBV7-3 to TRBJ2-2; 8 nucleotides line up with TRBD2. The V gene's germline CDR1 is SGHTA and CDR2 FQGTGA. V shed 7 bases and J 2 bases; nucleotides not matched to a gene: 3. The CDR3 is made up of 14 amino acids. CDR3 residues: CASKLADNTGELFF. The CDR3 DNA reads as TGTGCCAGCAAACTAGCGGACAACACCGGGGAGCTGTTTTTT.

This chain uses TRBV20-1 with TRBJ1-5; D is unresolved. Trimming removed 6 bases from V and 4 bases from J, with 10 bases in between. This CDR3 is 12 amino acids long. Germline V gene data show CDR1 as DFQATT and CDR2 as SNEGSKA (reference sequence). This CDR3 reads CSALWGNQPQHF. Written as DNA, the CDR3 is TGCAGTGCCCTCTGGGGAAATCAGCCCCAGCATTTT.

This clonotype has only a few counts. The chain recombines TRBV12-3 or TRBV12-4 with TRBJ2-3, with 8 bases fitting TRBD2. This CDR3 spans 16 amino acids. V lost 2 bases to trimming and J lost 3 bases; unmatched junction nucleotides: 7. CDR3 in DNA: TGTGCCAGCAGTTTACTGAACGGGAGGGCTACAGATACGCAGTATTTT. This sequence encodes CASSLLNGRATDTQYF.

This clonotype was seen a handful of times. This sequence joins TRBV7-2 and TRBJ1-1; no clear D gene. CDR1 is SGHTA and CDR2 is FQGNSA in the germline V gene. The CDR3 has 12 residues. The ends were cut back, 1 base at V and 7 bases at J, with 7 bases in the middle. The CDR3 DNA reads as TGTGCCAGCAGCTTAGGGGCATATGAAGCTTTCTTT. Amino acid sequence: CASSLGAYEAFF.

V gene TRBV4-3 combines with J gene TRBJ1-4, with TRBD1 as a possible D gene (5 bases). Germline V CDR1 and CDR2: LGHNA, YSLEER. This CDR3 contains 13 residues. Between the trimmed V and J ends, which lost 3 bases and 7 bases, there was a span of 9 bases. The CDR3 spells CASSQARGEKLFF. The CDR3 coding sequence is TGCGCCAGCAGCCAGGCGAGGGGTGAAAAACTGTTTTTT.

V and J are TRBV27 and TRBJ1-5; tentative D call: TRBD1 (6 bases). The CDR3 sequence is 14 residues long. Germline CDR1 reads MNHEY; CDR2 reads SMNVEV (reference sequence). The V end was cut by 5 bases, the J end by 3 bases, with 11 bases between. CDR3 bases: TGTGCCAGCAGTGGAGGACAGCCCAATCAGCCCCAGCATTTT. Its protein product is CASSGGQPNQPQHF.

This clonotype came up a few times. The chain links TRBV9 to TRBJ2-2, with a possible D match to TRBD1 (6 bases). Germline assignment: CDR1 SGDLS and CDR2 YYNGEE. V lost 4 bases and J lost 6, with 16 bases in between. This CDR3 comprises 15 residues. The CDR3 DNA reads TGTGCCAGCAGCCCTCTCTTGCAGGGGCCCGGGGAGCTGTTTTTT. Residues: CASSPLLQGPGELFF.

This chain joins TRBV5-6 and TRBJ1-1; TRBD1 matches 9 bases. CDR1 SGHDT and CDR2 YYEEEE come from the germline V gene. The CDR3 contains 16 residues. J was trimmed by 6 bases and V by 4 bases; bases with no gene match: 13. The CDR3 loop is CASSPTAGTGTPEAFF. For the CDR3, the DNA is TGTGCCAGCAGCCCTACGGCTGGGACAGGGACCCCTGAAGCTTTCTTT.

Only a few counts were recorded for this clonotype. The chain links TRBV7-2 to TRBJ2-7; no clear D. The CDR3 is made up of 15 amino acids. Germline CDR1 and CDR2: SGHTA and FQGNSA. The ends were cut back, 1 base at V and 3 bases at J, with 13 bases in the middle. CDR3 sequence reads: CASSLVQSSYYEQYF. In DNA, the CDR3 is TGTGCCAGCAGCTTAGTCCAATCCAGCTACTACGAGCAGTACTTC.

This clonotype was seen repeatedly, ten times or more. The chain joins TRBV2 to TRBJ2-7; tentatively, D is TRBD1 (6 bases). CDR3 size: 12 residues. The germline V and J ends were trimmed by 6 bases and 4 bases, with 10 bases remaining between them. Germline-derived CDR1 and CDR2 are SNHLY and FYNNEI. CDR3 DNA sequence: TGTGCCAGCAGCAACAGGGCGTACGAGCAGTACTTC. It translates to CASSNRAYEQYF.

The sample holds a few counts of this clonotype. The chain is built from TRBV28 and TRBJ2-7; TRBD1 matches 10 bases. Germline CDR1 reads MDHEN; CDR2 reads SYDVKM. The V and J ends lost 5 bases and 4 bases, in that order; junction bases with no gene match: 8. CDR3 length equals 15 residues. The DNA for the CDR3 is TGTGCCAGCAGTACCCCGGGACAGGGGATTTACGAGCAGTACTTC. This translates into CASSTPGQGIYEQYF. Using reference TRBV28 and TRBJ2-7 for the parts outside the CDR3, the full variable domain is DVKVTQSSRYLVKRTGEKVFLECVQDMDHENMFWYRQDPGLGLRLIYFSYDVKMKEKGDIPEGYSVSREKKERFSLILESASTNQTSMYLCASSTPGQGIYEQYFGPGTRLTVT.

CDR3 residues: CASSPQWAQETQYF. The CDR3 nucleotides read TGTGCCAGCAGCCCCCAGTGGGCCCAAGAGACCCAGTACTTC. The chain carries TRBV7-9 and TRBJ2-5; D not resolved. Germline V gene sequence: CDR1 SEHNR, CDR2 FQNEAQ (reference sequence). The CDR3 consists of 14 residues. The V and J ends lost 5 bases and 1 base respectively, with 11 bases between them.

Ten or more counts support this clonotype. V gene TRBV9 combines with J gene TRBJ1-2; 9 bases line up with TRBD1. Looked up from germline, CDR1 is SGDLS and CDR2 is YYNGEE. CDR3 length equals 13 residues. V shed 5 bases, J shed 2 bases, and the junction held 1 base outside the gene matches. Here the CDR3 DNA reads TGTGCCAGCAGTGGGACAGGGAACTATGGCTACACCTTC. It specifies CASSGTGNYGYTF.

V is TRBV20-1 and J is TRBJ2-1; the match to TRBD2 covers 11 bases. V lost 6 bases, J lost 8 bases, and 9 bases stayed unmatched. The CDR3 runs 14 residues. Germline loops: CDR1 DFQATT, CDR2 SNEGSKA (reference sequence). DNA for the CDR3: TGCAGTGCCAGACGTAGCGGGGGGGCTCATGAGCAGTTCTTC. It specifies CSARRSGGAHEQFF.

This clonotype was recorded a few times. J is TRBJ2-1 and V is TRBV24-1; 12 bases line up with TRBD2. CDR3 size: 18 residues. Trimming took 3 bases from V and 1 from J; bases not matched to a gene: 6. CDR1 and CDR2 (germline): KGHDR, SFDVKD. The CDR3 DNA is TGTGCCACCAGTGATGGGCTAGCGGGAGGGGTATCCTACAATGAGCAGTTCTTC. It codes for CATSDGLAGGVSYNEQFF.

The CDR3 loop is CASSQGIAGDNEQFF. In DNA, the CDR3 is TGTGCCAGCAGCCAAGGGATAGCGGGGGATAATGAGCAGTTCTTC. The chain joins TRBV3-1 to TRBJ2-1; 9 positions agree with TRBD2. The CDR3 loop spans 15 amino acids. Germline CDR1 and CDR2: LGHDT and YNNKEL (reference sequence). Losses at the gene ends were 1 base for V and 7 bases for J; bases not matched to a gene: 5.

This clonotype was counted a few times. The chain couples TRBV29-1 to TRBJ1-5; D may be TRBD1 (6 bases). Trimming took 7 bases from V and 6 from J, leaving 13 bases between them. This CDR3 comprises 12 residues. CDR1 and CDR2 (germline): SQVTM, ANQGSEA. DNA of the CDR3: TGCAGCGCAGGGGAGAGGTCTCAGCCCCAGCATTTT. As protein: CSAGERSQPQHF.

The chain carries TRBV5-6 and TRBJ1-2; D might be TRBD1 (5 bases). The germline V and J ends were trimmed by 2 bases and 3 bases, with 11 bases remaining between them. This CDR3 comprises 14 residues. Germline assignment: CDR1 SGHDT and CDR2 YYEEEE. Here the CDR3 reads CASSLSGTYYGYTF. For the CDR3, the DNA is TGTGCCAGCAGCTTATCCGGGACTTACTATGGCTACACCTTC.

CDR3 in amino acids: CASRWEWAPKTTKINEQFF. The DNA for the CDR3 is TGTGCCAGCAGGTGGGAGTGGGCCCCTAAAACAACAAAGATCAATGAGCAGTTCTTC. This sequence joins TRBV11-1 and TRBJ2-1; a weak D match, TRBD2 (5 bases). Germline values: CDR1 SGHAT, CDR2 FQDESV (reference sequence). Deletions cut 6 bases from V and 6 bases from J, with 30 bases between. The CDR3 is 19 amino acids.

This clonotype has only a few counts. V usage is TRBV6-5 and J usage is TRBJ2-7, with TRBD1 identical over 8 bases. CDR3 length: 13 residues. In germline, CDR1 is MNHEY, CDR2 SVGAGI. The J segment lost 6 bases and the V segment lost 4 bases, leaving 5 bases of the junction unmatched. DNA for the CDR3: TGTGCCAGCAGTTTCGACAGGGGCTCCGAGCAGTACTTC. As protein: CASSFDRGSEQYF.

The genes are TRBV12-3 or TRBV12-4 and TRBJ2-2, with 8 positions matching TRBD2. This CDR3 comprises 14 residues. Losses at the gene ends were 7 bases for V and 5 bases for J; bases not matched to a gene: 6. The CDR3 reads CASTDGGETGELFF. DNA of the CDR3: TGTGCCAGCACTGACGGGGGGGAGACCGGGGAGCTGTTTTTT.